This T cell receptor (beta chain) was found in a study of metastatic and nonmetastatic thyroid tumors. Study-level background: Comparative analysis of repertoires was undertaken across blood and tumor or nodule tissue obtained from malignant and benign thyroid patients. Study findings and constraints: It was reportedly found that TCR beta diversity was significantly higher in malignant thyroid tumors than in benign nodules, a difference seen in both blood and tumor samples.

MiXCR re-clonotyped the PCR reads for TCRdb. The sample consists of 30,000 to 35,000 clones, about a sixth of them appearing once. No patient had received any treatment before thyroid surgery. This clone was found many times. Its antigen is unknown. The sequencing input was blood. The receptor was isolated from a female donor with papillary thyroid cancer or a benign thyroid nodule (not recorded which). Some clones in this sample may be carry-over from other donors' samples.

The CDR3 is CASSIGQPYTEAFF. The CDR3 DNA reads as TGTGCCAGTAGTATCGGACAGCCCTACACTGAAGCTTTCTTT. This chain connects TRBV19 to TRBJ1-1; D is perhaps TRBD1 (6 bases). V dropped 3 bases and J dropped 3 bases, with 11 bases sitting between them. Germline V gene lookup returns CDR1 LNHDA and CDR2 SQIVND (reference sequence). The CDR3 has 14 amino acids.